The 7 T cell receptor beta chains below all came from one sample that was sequenced in a study of cytomegalovirus exposure and HLA in healthy donors. PCR employed 60 Vbeta and 13 Jbeta primers. TCRdb keeps only in-frame clones here, not all; method: immunoSEQ multiplex PCR. The data contain roughly 110,000 clones, approximately 84% of them singletons. The sequenced sample was PBMCs. Receptor source: a young man in good health and CMV-seronegative.

J is TRBJ2-6 and V is TRBV7-8; TRBD1 might be the D (6 bases). V was trimmed by 5 bases and J by 0 bases, leaving 14 bases between them. Looked up from germline, CDR1 is SGHVS and CDR2 is FQNEAQ. This CDR3 contains 17 residues. For the CDR3, the DNA is TGTGCCAGCAGCCCTGAACAGGGCCCCTCTGGGGCCAACGTCCTGACTTTC. Translated: CASSPEQGPSGANVLTF.

This clone was found once. CDR3 in DNA: TGTGCCAGCAGCTTGGGACTAGCGGCCTACAATGAGCAGTTCTTC. Encoded protein: CASSLGLAAYNEQFF. V usage is TRBV7-2 and J usage is TRBJ2-1, with 11 bases matching TRBD2. The germline V gene has CDR1 SGHTA and CDR2 FQGNSA. The CDR3 contains 15 residues. The trim removed 3 bases at V and 2 bases at J, leaving 0 bases unmatched.

This chain links TRBV27 with TRBJ1-1; D remains ambiguous. V was clipped by 5 bases and J by 3 bases, with 16 bases between them. The CDR3 contains 15 residues. Germline V lookup: CDR1 MNHEY, CDR2 SMNVEV (reference sequence). The CDR3 nucleotides are TGTGCCAGCAGTCTCCCTGGACGGCGGGACACTGAAGCTTTCTTT. It is translated as CASSLPGRRDTEAFF.

The sample holds one count of this clone. This sequence joins TRBV4-2 and TRBJ2-2; D remains unclear. Per germline, CDR1 LGHNA and CDR2 YNFKEQ. The CDR3 consists of 13 residues. V was clipped by 1 base and J by 6 bases, with 6 bases between them. Here the CDR3 DNA reads TGTGCCAGCAGCCAAGTCGCGGCCGGGGAGCTGTTTTTT. This codes for CASSQVAAGELFF.

This chain joins TRBV9 and TRBJ1-1; 7 nucleotides line up with TRBD1. This CDR3 is 16 amino acids long. Germline V gives CDR1 SGDLS, CDR2 YYNGEE. The V and J ends lost 4 bases and 1 base, in that order; junction bases with no gene match: 10. CDR3 nucleotides: TGTGCCAGCAGCCTCGGACCGGACAGGCGGAACACTGAAGCTTTCTTT. Translated: CASSLGPDRRNTEAFF. The variable domain in full, completed from reference TRBV9 and TRBJ1-1, reads DSGVTQTPKHLITATGQRVTLRCSPRSGDLSVYWYQQSLDQGLQFLIQYYNGEERAKGNILERFSAQQFPDLHSELNLSSLELGDSALYFCASSLGPDRRNTEAFFGQGTRLTVV.

This clone was picked up a small number of times. This rearrangement joins TRBV11-2 to TRBJ2-1, with TRBD2 matching over 9 bases. The V gene's germline CDR1 is SGHAT and CDR2 FQNNGV. The CDR3 has 14 amino acids. With V trimmed by 4 bases and J by 7 bases, 5 bases remained unmatched. The CDR3 nucleotides read TGTGCCAGCAGCTCTAGCGGGAATAGGAATGAGCAGTTCTTC. Residues: CASSSSGNRNEQFF.

This chain connects TRBV5-6 to TRBJ1-1, with D possibly being TRBD1 (5 bases). The CDR3 extends over 14 amino acids. The V gene lost 0 bases and the J gene lost 5 bases, with 11 bases spanning the gap. The germline V gene encodes CDR1 SGHDT and CDR2 YYEEEE. This CDR3 reads CASSLVRGQTEAFF. The CDR3 DNA reads as TGTGCCAGCAGCTTGGTAAGGGGTCAAACTGAAGCTTTCTTT.